The 21 T cell receptor beta chains below come from one sample, sequenced in a study of T-cell reconstitution after alpha-beta-depleted transplantation in children. Unique molecular identifiers featured in how the TCRbeta library was prepared. Each CDR3 protein is one row after TCRdb ran MiXCR on the PCR reads. The sample includes fewer than 550,000 distinct CDR3 sequences, 15% to 20% of them seen just once. The input for sequencing was PBMCs, mostly from graft donor cells, taken 360 days after TCRalphabeta/CD19-depleted stem cell transplant. These receptors were obtained from a boy under two years old who had a stem cell transplant for Wiskott-Aldrich syndrome, so the T cells may come from the graft donor.

This clonotype has just a few counts. V is TRBV6-1 and J is TRBJ2-4; D unresolved. The germline V gene has CDR1 MNHNS and CDR2 SASEGT. The CDR3 consists of 14 residues. Deletions cut 6 bases from V and 3 bases from J, with 12 bases between. In DNA form, the CDR3 reads TGTGCCAGCAGCTCCGGACCTATCAAAAACATTCAGTACTTC. Amino acid sequence: CASSSGPIKNIQYF.

This clonotype was detected a few times. The V call is TRBV7-9, the J call TRBJ2-3; 8 bases are shared with TRBD2. This CDR3 is 14 amino acids long. Trimming at V came to 7 bases and at J to 4 bases, leaving 7 bases not matched to a gene. The V gene's germline CDR1 is SEHNR and CDR2 FQNEAQ (reference sequence). CDR3 sequence: CASTPGGNADTQYF. The CDR3, as DNA: TGTGCCAGCACCCCGGGGGGGAACGCAGATACGCAGTATTTT.

This chain joins TRBV29-1 and TRBJ1-1; D call uncertain. Trimming removed 0 bases from V and 5 bases from J, with 10 bases in between. Germline lookup yields CDR1 SQVTM and CDR2 ANQGSEA. This CDR3 has 13 amino acids. The CDR3 here is CSVEDWGGTEAFF. The CDR3 nucleotides read TGCAGCGTTGAAGACTGGGGTGGGACTGAAGCTTTCTTT.

This clonotype was recorded only once. This chain uses TRBV6-1 with TRBJ2-3; TRBD1 is a possible D gene (5 bases). Looked up from germline, CDR1 is MNHNS and CDR2 is SASEGT. The CDR3 is 16 amino acids. Between the trimmed V and J ends, which lost 4 bases and 1 base, there was a span of 15 bases. This CDR3 reads CASSAPTGTGTDTQYF. Written as DNA, the CDR3 is TGTGCCAGCAGTGCGCCCACAGGTACTGGCACAGATACGCAGTATTTT.

The rearrangement joins TRBV6-6 to TRBJ1-3; D remains ambiguous. Trimming removed 0 bases from V and 7 bases from J, with 7 bases in between. The CDR3 length is 13 residues. Germline CDR1 and CDR2: MNHNY and SVGAGI (reference sequence). The CDR3, as DNA: TGTGCCAGCAGTTACTCCGGGCGGAACACCATATATTTT. It encodes CASSYSGRNTIYF.

The CDR3 loop reads CASSLQGSGYGYTF. The CDR3 DNA reads as TGTGCCAGCAGCTTACAGGGGAGTGGCTATGGCTACACCTTC. J is TRBJ1-2 and V is TRBV7-8; possible D gene TRBD1, 6 bases. V dropped 2 bases and J dropped 4 bases, with 11 bases sitting between them. Looked up from germline, CDR1 is SGHVS and CDR2 is FQNEAQ. The CDR3 runs 14 residues.

This clonotype has a handful of counts. V is TRBV4-3 and J is TRBJ2-1; D uncertain. The CDR3 has 15 residues. CDR1 and CDR2 from the germline V gene are LGHNA and YSLEER. Trimming stripped 6 bases from V and 4 bases from J, with 16 bases between. The CDR3 here is CASSLSVITYNEQFF. The CDR3 DNA reads as TGCGCCAGCAGTTTGAGCGTGATAACTTACAATGAGCAGTTCTTC.

This clonotype came up a few times. This sequence joins TRBV12-3 or TRBV12-4 and TRBJ2-2; weak D call: TRBD1 (6 bases). With 4 bases removed from V and 6 bases from J, the gap between germline ends came to 9 bases. The CDR3 consists of 13 residues. The CDR3 sequence: CASSSYRAGELFF. For the CDR3, the DNA is TGTGCCAGCAGTTCCTACAGGGCCGGGGAGCTGTTTTTT.

This chain uses TRBV30 with TRBJ2-6; D is unclear. CDR3 length equals 12 residues. The V end was cut by 7 bases, the J end by 2 bases, with 6 bases between. From germline, CDR1 is GTSNPN and CDR2 SVGIG (reference sequence). The CDR3 coding sequence is TGTGCCTCGAACCCTGGGGCCAACGTCCTGACTTTC. The encoded protein is CASNPGANVLTF.

CDR3 nucleotides: TGCAGCGTTCTGGGACTAGCGGGGAACTACGAGCAGTACTTC. Protein sequence: CSVLGLAGNYEQYF. The J gene is TRBJ2-7, the V gene TRBV29-1; 13 nucleotides agree with TRBD2. Trimming took 5 bases from V and 3 from J; bases not matched to a gene: 4. Germline values: CDR1 SQVTM, CDR2 ANQGSEA. This CDR3 region has 14 residues.

CDR3 nucleotide sequence: TGTGCCAGCAGCTTCTCCCCACTAGCGGGGGGGCCGTACAATGAGCAGTTCTTC. It translates to CASSFSPLAGGPYNEQFF. The chain is built from TRBV11-2 and TRBJ2-1, with TRBD2 identical over 13 bases. The CDR3 has 18 residues. V dropped 3 bases and J dropped 4; count of bases not matched to a gene: 9. Germline loops: CDR1 SGHAT, CDR2 FQNNGV.

This sequence joins TRBV7-9 and TRBJ2-3; D gene uncertain. The CDR3 contains 15 residues. V was clipped by 1 base and J by 2 bases, with 10 bases between them. The germline V gene has CDR1 SEHNR and CDR2 FQNEAQ (reference sequence). This chain's CDR3 is CASSLVRKTTDTQYF. In nucleotides, the CDR3 is TGTGCCAGCAGCTTAGTTCGGAAGACCACAGATACGCAGTATTTT.

Only a few counts were recorded for this clonotype. The chain employs TRBV5-1 and TRBJ2-1, with 13 bases aligning to TRBD2. V shed 5 bases and J 4 bases; nucleotides not matched to a gene: 6. Germline loops: CDR1 SGHRS, CDR2 YFSETQ. The CDR3 is made up of 16 amino acids. The CDR3, as DNA: TGCGCCAGCAGGTGGACTAGCGGGAGTGAGTACAATGAGCAGTTCTTC. Its translation is CASRWTSGSEYNEQFF.

The chain joins TRBV11-2 to TRBJ2-7, with 10 bases that match TRBD2. Germline V gene data show CDR1 as SGHAT and CDR2 as FQNNGV. This CDR3 spans 17 amino acids. J lost 0 bases, V lost 2 bases, and 7 bases had no gene match. In DNA form, the CDR3 reads TGTGCCAGCAGCTTAAGGACTAGCGGCGCCGCCTCCTACGAGCAGTACTTC. This sequence encodes CASSLRTSGAASYEQYF.

The table lists this clonotype with a few counts. J is TRBJ2-2 and V is TRBV27; D is perhaps TRBD1 or TRBD2 (7 bases each). V was pared by 3 bases and J by 5 bases, with 22 bases between. There are 18 residues in the CDR3. Per germline, CDR1 MNHEY and CDR2 SMNVEV (reference sequence). The CDR3 region has the DNA TGTGCCAGCAGTTTTAAGGGGGCGCCCCGGGGGGTGACCGGGGAGCTGTTTTTT. It specifies CASSFKGAPRGVTGELFF.

This chain uses TRBV2 with TRBJ2-1; TRBD2 is a possible D gene (6 bases). This CDR3 is 13 amino acids long. V lost 6 bases and J 7 bases, leaving 13 bases between the germline ends. CDR1 and CDR2 (germline): SNHLY, FYNNEI. This chain's CDR3 is CASSPGAKNEQFF. The CDR3 nucleotides read TGTGCCAGCAGCCCGGGAGCGAAGAATGAGCAGTTCTTC.

There are many counts of this clonotype. One end of the junction is discordant with germline, which a read error may explain. The gene calls are TRBV5-1 and TRBJ2-5; 7 nucleotides align to TRBD1. Germline CDR1 reads SGHRS; CDR2 reads YFSETQ. The CDR3 totals 14 residues. CDR3 sequence (DNA): TGTGCCAGCAGCTTAGGGGACAGAGGGGAGACCCAGTACTTC. This translates into CASSLGDRGETQYF.

This clonotype has only a few counts. V usage is TRBV30 and J usage is TRBJ2-2, with TRBD2 as a possible D gene (6 bases). The V end lost 3 bases, the J end lost 7 bases, and 18 bases lay between the germline ends. CDR3 length: 15 amino acids. Germline CDR1 is GTSNPN and CDR2 is SVGIG (reference sequence). DNA of the CDR3: TGTGCCTGGAGCACCCAAGGGAGGTTCAGCGGGGAGCTGTTTTTT. This codes for CAWSTQGRFSGELFF.

This clonotype appeared many times. The chain uses TRBV4-3 and TRBJ2-3; 9 positions match TRBD2. CDR1 and CDR2 (germline): LGHNA, YSLEER. Trimming at V came to 0 bases and at J to 6 bases, leaving 19 bases not matched to a gene. The CDR3 spans 20 residues. The CDR3 DNA sequence: TGCGCCAGCAGCCAAGATCCTGCTAGCGGGACATCACCTAAAAGGGATACGCAGTATTTT. Translated, it gives CASSQDPASGTSPKRDTQYF.

This rearrangement joins TRBV20-1 to TRBJ1-1; TRBD1 is a possible D gene (5 bases). Trimming removed 3 bases at V and 3 bases at J, with 11 bases between. Germline CDR1 reads DFQATT; CDR2 reads SNEGSKA (reference sequence). This CDR3 comprises 13 residues. The CDR3 DNA reads TGCAGTGCTAGGGGGGTAACGGACACTGAAGCTTTCTTT. Protein product: CSARGVTDTEAFF.

In this sample, this clonotype turned up many times. The genes are TRBV10-3 and TRBJ2-7, with unresolved D. Looked up from germline, CDR1 is ENHRY and CDR2 is SYGVKD. CDR3 size: 15 residues. V was cut by 2 bases and J by 2 bases, with 13 bases left in between. CDR3 loop: CAISETGPATYEQYF. DNA of the CDR3: TGTGCCATCAGTGAGACTGGGCCAGCAACCTACGAGCAGTACTTC.